The source of this TCR beta chain is a study of blood T cell repertoires in COVID-19 (dated by TCRdb to about 2020). About the investigation overall: Collaborator samples came from the United States, Italy and Spain and covered acute and convalescent phases of COVID-19. The repertoires were released in a freely available public database meant as a resource for research on the immune response to SARS-CoV-2. The dataset comprised deeply sampled blood TCRbeta repertoires from subjects exposed to, actively infected with, or recovered from COVID-19. Samples were obtained from the ongoing ImmuneRACE study (first 160 participants) and from some 1,200 subjects provided by 6 global collaborators. The sample metadata nearly always contained a de-identified subject ID, COVID-19 status, age in years and sex. The prospective study material was composed of cDNA or gDNA derived from T cells, B-cell-depleted T cells, or PBMCs. Where available, HLA class I and class II types were taken from metadata supplied by the sample provider and were not determined by assay-based typing.

In Seattle, one collaborating source enrolled patients while the infection was active and tracked those patients longitudinally over the course of disease. Collaborating institutions collected whole blood in K2EDTA tubes following their own protocols. For TCRbeta analysis, collaborators shipped samples as frozen whole blood, isolated PBMCs, or DNA extracted from either of those sample types. TCRbeta CDR3 regions were amplified from genomic DNA using the immunoSEQ Assay, a bias-controlled multiplex PCR. Per the source publication's procedure: Nucleated cell counts per sample were estimated from amplification of reference gene primers within the assay. To quantify the absolute abundance of each unique TCRbeta CDR3 rearrangement, sequence reads were collapsed and filtered. For each sample, productive Simpson clonality was calculated by taking the square root of Simpson's diversity index across productive rearrangements. TCRdb mirrors the immuneACCESS table, restricted to in-frame sequences. Some clones are absent from its copies; in checked studies, under half trace to an unresolved V gene, and the reason for the others is unknown. That table gives V, J and clone size, and the DNA gave D and trimming. Recorded for this sample are fewer than 200,000 clones; approximately 81% of them occurred a single time. 8.3% of the sample is taken by the ten largest.

On the study overall, not on this receptor specifically: How much clinical and demographic metadata was included differed by source and by participant, and the metadata was provided uncurated.

The germline ends are 6 bases apart after V is trimmed by 3 bases and J by 0 bases. The CDR1 and CDR2 encoded by the germline V gene (reference sequence) are SEHNR and FQNEAQ. From the cysteine up to the phenylalanine, the CDR3 has a length of 13 residues. The read is trimmed to its CDR3 DNA, 39 bases read in frame from base 1. As to this clone: The clone's antigen remains unknown. Base qualities are not provided; no much larger clone lies one nucleotide away.

The sample consisted of peripheral blood. Recombination joined TRBV7-9 with TRBJ2-7; a tentative D match to TRBD2 spans 5 bases. This receptor was identified in a woman aged 60 to 75 with COVID-19, enrolled during active disease. Read as DNA, the sequence is TGTGCCAGCAGCTTGAGGGTCTCCTACGAGCAGTACTTC. Its amino acids are CASSLRVSYEQYF. The variable domain in full, with residues beyond the CDR3 obtained from the reference TRBV7-9 and TRBJ2-7 genes, is DTGVSQNPRHKITKRGQNVTFRCDPISEHNRLYWYRQTLGQGPEFLTYFQNEAQLEKSRLLSDRFSAERPKGSFSTLEIQRTEQGDSAMYLCASSLRVSYEQYFGPGTRLTVT.